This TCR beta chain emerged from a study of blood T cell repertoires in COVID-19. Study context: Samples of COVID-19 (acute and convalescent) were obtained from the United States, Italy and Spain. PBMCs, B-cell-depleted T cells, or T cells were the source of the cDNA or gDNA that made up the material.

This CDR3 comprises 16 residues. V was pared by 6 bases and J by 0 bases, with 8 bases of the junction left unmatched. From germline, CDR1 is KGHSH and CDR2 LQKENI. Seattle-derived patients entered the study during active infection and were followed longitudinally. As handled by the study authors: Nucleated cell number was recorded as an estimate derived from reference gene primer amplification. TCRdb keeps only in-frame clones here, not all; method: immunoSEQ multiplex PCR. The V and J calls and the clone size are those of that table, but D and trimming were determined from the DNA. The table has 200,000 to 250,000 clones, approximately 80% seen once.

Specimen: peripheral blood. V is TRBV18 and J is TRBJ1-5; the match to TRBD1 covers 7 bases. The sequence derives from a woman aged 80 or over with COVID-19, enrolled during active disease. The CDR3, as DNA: TGTGCCAGCTCTCACGACAGGGATATTAGCAATCAGCCCCAGCATTTT. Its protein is CASSHDRDISNQPQHF. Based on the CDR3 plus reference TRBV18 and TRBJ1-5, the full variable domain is NAGVMQNPRHLVRRRGQEARLRCSPMKGHSHVYWYRQLPEEGLKFMVYLQKENIIDESGMPKERFSAEFPKEGPSILRIQQVVRGDSAAYFCASSHDRDISNQPQHFGDGTRLSIL.